This TCR beta chain was recorded in a study of cytomegalovirus exposure and HLA in healthy donors. Study-wide findings and caveats: An analysis was carried out at a later point. It showed that HLA-associated TCR beta chains were more clonally expanded than equally common non-associated chains.

With 60 Vbeta and 13 Jbeta primers, the PCR was carried out. Sequencing was performed with immunoSEQ multiplex PCR; in TCRdb, only in-frame clones are kept and a portion is missing. The sample records some 150,000 clones, 76% being singletons. V was pared by 4 bases and J by 1 base, with 10 bases between. The CDR3 extends over 14 amino acids. Germline lookup yields CDR1 SGDLS and CDR2 YYNGEE. Regarding this clone: Its specificity is unknown.

The source is a female donor in good health and CMV-seropositive. Material for sequencing was PBMCs. J is TRBJ2-3 and V is TRBV9; D gene uncertain. Written as DNA, the CDR3 is TGTGCCAGCAGCCCTAACCGGGGCACAGATACGCAGTATTTT. It translates to CASSPNRGTDTQYF.